This TCR beta chain was sequenced for a study of blood T cell repertoires in COVID-19. The wider study: Whether acute or convalescent, the COVID-19 samples came from the United States, Italy and Spain. PBMCs, B-cell-depleted T cells, or T cells were the source of the cDNA or gDNA that made up the material.

Original processing notes: Cell counts per sample came from amplifying reference gene primers. Libraries were prepared by immunoSEQ multiplex PCR; TCRdb keeps only in-frame clonotypes and omits some of them. The D gene and trimming were derived from the DNA, and the V and J assignments and clone size from that table. The table shows some 130,000 clones, with roughly 69% occurring only once. CDR3 length: 14 residues. V lost 3 bases, J lost 2 bases, and 11 bases lay in between. Per germline, CDR1 SGDLS and CDR2 YYNGEE. Sequenced material: peripheral blood. This TCR derives from a woman in her seventies with acute or convalescent COVID-19. The chain employs TRBV9 and TRBJ1-2; weak D call: TRBD1 (6 bases). CDR3 sequence (DNA): TGTGCCAGCAGCGACGACGACAGGAACTATGGCTACACCTTC. Encoded protein: CASSDDDRNYGYTF.